The source of this TCR beta chain is a study of cytomegalovirus exposure and HLA in healthy donors. Looking at the study overall: The use of the same platform for the 95 to 150 validation repertoires and the approximately 730 first-cohort repertoires was reported by a later analysis.

General observations from the study: TCR beta chains numbering more than 150 were designated cytomegalovirus-associated.

With regard to this clone: Its antigen is unknown.

The repertoire was sequenced with immunoSEQ multiplex PCR; TCRdb's copy has only in-frame clones and lacks some. The profile shows about 180,000 clones, around nine tenths of them singletons. This sequence originates from a woman aged 30 to 39 in good health and CMV-seronegative. The sample consisted of PBMCs.

The CDR3 bases are TGCGCCAGCAGCCAAGGCGGTACTGAAAAACTGTTTTTT. Protein: CASSQGGTEKLFF. The chain carries TRBV4-1 and TRBJ1-4; D is ambiguous. CDR3 size: 13 residues. Per the germline V gene, CDR1 is MGHRA and CDR2 is YSYEKL. V was shortened by 1 base and J by 7 bases, with 7 bases between the two germline ends.